The clone carrying this T cell receptor beta chain occurred a few times. Its target is unknown. The data derive from a study of T cells in Graves' hyperthyroidism and ophthalmopathy. Not enrolled were patients with uncontrolled infection, other autoimmune disease, pregnancy or lactation. The investigators amplified TCR beta CDR3 regions from RNA transcripts. An initial round of RT-PCR targeting the TCR CDR3 relied on the HTBI primer set. TCRdb recomputed calls from the multiplex PCR reads with MiXCR, one row per CDR3 protein. The sample yields approximately 400,000 distinct CDR3 sequences, approximately 12% seen once. General study results and limits: From stable hyperthyroidism, ophthalmopathy was set apart by a 13 V-J model.

The sequencing sample was made of blood. This clonotype was sampled from a man in his thirties or forties with Graves' hyperthyroidism that later progressed to Graves' ophthalmopathy.

The CDR3 nucleotides are TGTGCCAGCAGCGCGTTTCCCAGGGGTTCCACGTATGGCTACACCTTC. It translates to CASSAFPRGSTYGYTF. This chain links TRBV9 with TRBJ1-2; a possible D gene is TRBD1 (6 bases). V was shortened by 3 bases and J by 5 bases, with 20 bases between the two germline ends. CDR3 length equals 16 residues. Per germline, CDR1 SGDLS and CDR2 YYNGEE. The full variable domain, in which reference TRBV9 and TRBJ1-2 provide the parts outside the CDR3, is DSGVTQTPKHLITATGQRVTLRCSPRSGDLSVYWYQQSLDQGLQFLIQYYNGEERAKGNILERFSAQQFPDLHSELNLSSLELGDSALYFCASSAFPRGSTYGYTFGSGTRLTVV.